This T cell receptor (beta chain) was sequenced in a study of T cell responses to AZD1222 COVID-19 vaccine. Study-wide results and limits: Spike was spanned by vaccine-associated CD4 TCRs, with dominance at 160-218 and 743-854. A rise in Spike-specific TCR breadth and depth followed two AZD1222 doses.

Germline-derived CDR1 and CDR2 are LGHNA and YSLEER. The length of the CDR3 is 14 residues. V shed 4 bases and J 4 bases; nucleotides not matched to a gene: 3. Clones were sequenced by immunoSEQ multiplex PCR, and TCRdb holds only the in-frame ones, with some missing. Among about 180,000 clones, around 90% were seen once, and the ten largest hold roughly 26%. Comments on this clone: Its antigen is unidentified.

The receptor's source is an adult who received the AZD1222 COVID-19 vaccine. Sample: peripheral blood, taken 28 days after the second AZD1222 dose. The chain combines TRBV4-3 with TRBJ2-5; 10 nucleotides line up with TRBD2. The CDR3: CASSPRTSGETQYF. The CDR3 coding sequence is TGCGCCAGCAGCCCCCGGACTAGCGGAGAGACCCAGTACTTC.